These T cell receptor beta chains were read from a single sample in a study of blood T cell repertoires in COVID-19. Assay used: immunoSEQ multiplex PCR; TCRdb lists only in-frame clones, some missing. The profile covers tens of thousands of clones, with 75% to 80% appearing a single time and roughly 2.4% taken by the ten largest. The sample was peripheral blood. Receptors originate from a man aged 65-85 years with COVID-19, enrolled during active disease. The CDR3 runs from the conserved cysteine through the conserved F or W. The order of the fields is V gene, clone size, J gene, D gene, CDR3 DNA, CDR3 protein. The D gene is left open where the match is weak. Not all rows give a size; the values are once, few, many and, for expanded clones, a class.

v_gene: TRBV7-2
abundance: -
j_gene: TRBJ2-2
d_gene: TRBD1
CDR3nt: TGTGCCAGCAGTTTGGGACAGGGGGGAACCGGGGAGCTGTTTTTT
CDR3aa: CASSLGQGGTGELFF

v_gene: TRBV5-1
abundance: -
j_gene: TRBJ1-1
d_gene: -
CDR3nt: TGCGCCAGCAGCATAACAGGGATTACCGACACTGAAGCTTTCTTT
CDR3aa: CASSITGITDTEAFF

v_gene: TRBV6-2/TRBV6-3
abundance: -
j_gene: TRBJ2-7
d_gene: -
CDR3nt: TGTGCCAGCAGCCAAGGGGCACTCAACTACGAGCAGTACTTC
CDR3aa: CASSQGALNYEQYF

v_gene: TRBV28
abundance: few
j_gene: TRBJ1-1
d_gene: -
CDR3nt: TGTGCCAGCAGTTGGGGGGTCACTGAAGCTTTCTTT
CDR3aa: CASSWGVTEAFF

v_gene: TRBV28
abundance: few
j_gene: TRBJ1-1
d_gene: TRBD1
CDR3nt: TGTGCCAGCAGTTTATTCCGACTAAGACGGACAGGAAACACTGAAGCTTTCTTT
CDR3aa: CASSLFRLRRTGNTEAFF

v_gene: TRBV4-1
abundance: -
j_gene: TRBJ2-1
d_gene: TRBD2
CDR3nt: TGCGCCAGCAGCCAACCTAGCGGGAGAGGGGTCTACAATGAGCAGTTCTTC
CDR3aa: CASSQPSGRGVYNEQFF

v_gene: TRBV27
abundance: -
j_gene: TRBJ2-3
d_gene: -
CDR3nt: TGTGCCACCTCCCCGCAGGGCCTCACAGATACGCAGTATTTT
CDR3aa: CATSPQGLTDTQYF

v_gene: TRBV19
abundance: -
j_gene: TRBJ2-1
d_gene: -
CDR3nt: TGTGCCAGTAGTATAGCCCCGGTGAATGAGCAGTTCTTC
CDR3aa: CASSIAPVNEQFF

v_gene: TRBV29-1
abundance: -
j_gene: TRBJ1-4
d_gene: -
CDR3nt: TGCAGCGTAGGCCGGGGTACAACCAATGAAAAACTGTTTTTT
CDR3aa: CSVGRGTTNEKLFF

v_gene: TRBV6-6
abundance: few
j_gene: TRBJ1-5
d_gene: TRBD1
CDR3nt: TGTGCCAGCAACTACGACAGGGTTCGAAATCAGCCCCAGCATTTT
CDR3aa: CASNYDRVRNQPQHF

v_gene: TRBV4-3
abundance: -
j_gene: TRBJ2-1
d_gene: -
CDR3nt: TGCGCCAGCAGCCAAAGCCCCGCGTCGTACTACAATGAGCAGTTCTTC
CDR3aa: CASSQSPASYYNEQFF

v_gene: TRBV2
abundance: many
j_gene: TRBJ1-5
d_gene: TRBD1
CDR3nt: TGTGCCAGCAGTGAAGCGCTTCGGTTTGGAGGGGGCTGGGGCAATCAGCCCCAGCATTTT
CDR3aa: CASSEALRFGGGWGNQPQHF

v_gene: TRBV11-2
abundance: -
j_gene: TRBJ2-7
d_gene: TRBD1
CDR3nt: TGTGCCAGCAGCTTCGGGACAGCGTCCTACGAGCAGTACTTC
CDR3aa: CASSFGTASYEQYF

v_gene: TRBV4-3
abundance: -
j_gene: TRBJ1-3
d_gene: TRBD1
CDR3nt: TGCGCCAGCAGCCGGGGACAGGGGGCTGGAAACACCATATATTTT
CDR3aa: CASSRGQGAGNTIYF

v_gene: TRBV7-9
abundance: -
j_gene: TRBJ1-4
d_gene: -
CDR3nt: TGTGCCAGCAGCTTATACAGGGAAGGAAATGAAAAACTGTTTTTT
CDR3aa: CASSLYREGNEKLFF

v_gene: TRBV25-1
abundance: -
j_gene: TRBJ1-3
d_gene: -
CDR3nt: TGTGCCAGCAGTGATGGGGGGAGGTCTGGAAACACCATATATTTT
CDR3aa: CASSDGGRSGNTIYF

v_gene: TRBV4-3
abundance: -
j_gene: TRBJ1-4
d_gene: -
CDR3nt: TGCGCCAGCAGCCAGGAGGGTATGGAAAAACGGGGAAAACTGTTTTTT
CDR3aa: CASSQEGMEKRGKLFF

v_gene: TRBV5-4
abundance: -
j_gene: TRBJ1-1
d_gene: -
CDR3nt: TGTGCCAGCAGCTTGGATCTTTTAACGGTGAACACTGAAGCTTTCTTT
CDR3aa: CASSLDLLTVNTEAFF

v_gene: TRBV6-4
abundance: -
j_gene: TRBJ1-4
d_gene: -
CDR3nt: TGTGCCAGCCACTTTCGGAAACTGTTTTTT
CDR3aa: CASHFRKLFF

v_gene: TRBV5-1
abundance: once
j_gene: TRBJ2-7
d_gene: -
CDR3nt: TGCGCCAGCAGCTTGGTGGGGGCCGAGCAGTACTTC
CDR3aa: CASSLVGAEQYF

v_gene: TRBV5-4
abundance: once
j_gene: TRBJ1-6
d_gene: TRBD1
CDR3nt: TGTGCCAGCAGCTTGGGGGACAGGAATTCACCCCTCCACTTT
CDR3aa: CASSLGDRNSPLHF

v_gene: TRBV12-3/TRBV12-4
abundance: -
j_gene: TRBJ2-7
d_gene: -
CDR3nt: TGTGCCAGCAGCCCCGGGTTAGGAGAGCAGTACTTC
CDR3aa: CASSPGLGEQYF

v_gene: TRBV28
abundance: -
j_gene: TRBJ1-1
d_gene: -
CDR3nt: TGTGCCAGCAGTTTATTGAGTCTTCGAGGGGGTACTGAAGCTTTCTTT
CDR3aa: CASSLLSLRGGTEAFF

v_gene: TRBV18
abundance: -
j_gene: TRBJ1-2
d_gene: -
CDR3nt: TGTGCCAGCTCACCAGGCGGTGGGCAGGGGTATGGCTACACCTTC
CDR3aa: CASSPGGGQGYGYTF

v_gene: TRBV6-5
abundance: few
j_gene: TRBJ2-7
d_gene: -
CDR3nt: TGTGCCACCCGGAGAGGGTCCTCCTACGAGCAGTACTTC
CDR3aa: CATRRGSSYEQYF

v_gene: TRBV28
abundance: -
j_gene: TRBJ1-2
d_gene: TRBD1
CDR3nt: TGTGCCAGTCTACAGGGGGCTAACTATGGCTACACCTTC
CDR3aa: CASLQGANYGYTF

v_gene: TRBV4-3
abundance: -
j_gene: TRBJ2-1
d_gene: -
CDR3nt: TGCGCCAGCAGACTTAACGGGAGTCGTTACAATGAGCAGTTCTTC
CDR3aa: CASRLNGSRYNEQFF

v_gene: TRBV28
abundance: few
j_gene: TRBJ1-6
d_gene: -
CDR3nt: TGTGCCAGCAGTTTAGGTGGAGTTTACTACTCCTATAATTCACCCCTCCACTTT
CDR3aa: CASSLGGVYYSYNSPLHF